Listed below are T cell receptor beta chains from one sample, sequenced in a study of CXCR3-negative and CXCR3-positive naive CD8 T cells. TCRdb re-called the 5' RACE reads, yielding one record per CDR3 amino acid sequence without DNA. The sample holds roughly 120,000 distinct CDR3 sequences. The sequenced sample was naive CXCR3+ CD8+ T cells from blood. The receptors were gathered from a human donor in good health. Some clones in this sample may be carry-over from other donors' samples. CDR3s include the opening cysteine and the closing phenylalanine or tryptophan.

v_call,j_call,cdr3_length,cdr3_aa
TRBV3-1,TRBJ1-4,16,CASSQASRGRREKLFF
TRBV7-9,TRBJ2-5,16,CASSFPGRDVTETQYF
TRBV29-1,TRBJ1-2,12,CSVQQGPYGYTF
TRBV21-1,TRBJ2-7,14,CASSKERDPYEQYF
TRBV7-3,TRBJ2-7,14,CASSFGGGPYEQYF
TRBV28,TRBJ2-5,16,CASSPGLAEYQETQYF
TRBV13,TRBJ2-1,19,CASSLPPGLAGASYNEQFF
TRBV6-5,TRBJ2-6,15,CASSPGSSGANVLTF
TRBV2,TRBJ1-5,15,CASSEDRGANRPQHF
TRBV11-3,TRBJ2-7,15,CASSPPGGEGSEQYF
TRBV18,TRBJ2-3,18,CASSPEGLARHWTDTQYF
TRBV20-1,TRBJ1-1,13,CSAREAGNTEAFF
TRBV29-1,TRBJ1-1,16,CSVHPSYLALNTEAFF
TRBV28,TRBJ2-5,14,CASSAGTELETQYF
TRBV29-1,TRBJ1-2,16,CSVEYFSRVEDYGYTF
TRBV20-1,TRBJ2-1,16,CSASHPHRGANNEQFF
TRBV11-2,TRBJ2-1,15,CASSLGWAEYNEQFF
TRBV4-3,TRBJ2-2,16,CPSSQPPGRNTGELFF
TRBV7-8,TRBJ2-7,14,CASSLRLNPYEQYF
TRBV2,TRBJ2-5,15,CASSVGLAYGETQYF
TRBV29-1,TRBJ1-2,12,CSVEPQNYGYTF
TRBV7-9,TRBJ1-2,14,CASSLTQGAHGYTF
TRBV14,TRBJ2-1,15,CASSQWASHYNEQFF
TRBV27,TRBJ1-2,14,CASSFFGGGGGYTF
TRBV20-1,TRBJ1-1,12,CSATRRDTEAFF
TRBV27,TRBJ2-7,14,CASSSVAWGDEQYF
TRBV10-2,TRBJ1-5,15,CASSELSRSNQPQHF
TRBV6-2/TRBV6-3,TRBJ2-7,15,CASSQGLAGIYEQYF
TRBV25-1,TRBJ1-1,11,CASSDGMGAFF
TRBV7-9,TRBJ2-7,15,CASSFPGQGIYEQYF
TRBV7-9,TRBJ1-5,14,CASSSGQINQPQHF
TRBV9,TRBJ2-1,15,CASSVGSGSYNEQFF
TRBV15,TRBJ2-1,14,CATSRQTGYNEQFF
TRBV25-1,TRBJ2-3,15,CASRLGTSSADTQYF
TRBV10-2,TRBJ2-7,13,CASSEPYSYEQYF
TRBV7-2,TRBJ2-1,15,CASSLAWGTYNEQFF
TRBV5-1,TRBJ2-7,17,CASSLAPGGTFPYEQYF
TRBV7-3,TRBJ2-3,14,CASSLNLGGDTQYF
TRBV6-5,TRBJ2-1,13,CASSYSRTGGQFF
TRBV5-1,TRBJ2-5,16,CASSLAAAGGGETQYF
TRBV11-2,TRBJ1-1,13,CAGGFPGNAEAFF
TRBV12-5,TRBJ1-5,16,CASGILTGGGSQPQHF
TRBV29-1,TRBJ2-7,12,CSVELVAYEQYF
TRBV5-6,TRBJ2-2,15,CASSLGQGLSGELFF
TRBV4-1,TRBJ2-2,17,CASSHRSGDANTGELFF
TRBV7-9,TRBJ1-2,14,CASSQQGDTYGYTF
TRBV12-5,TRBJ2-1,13,CASGIGQGNEQFF
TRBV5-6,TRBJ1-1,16,CASSLVGGGMNTEAFF
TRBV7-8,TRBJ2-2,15,CASSLVAGIHGELFF
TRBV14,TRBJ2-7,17,CASSHPPTSGGAYEQYF
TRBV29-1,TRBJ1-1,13,CSSQTGGNTEAFF
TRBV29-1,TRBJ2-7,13,CSAIDRGDYEPYF
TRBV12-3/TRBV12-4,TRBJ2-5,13,CASSRQAQETQYF
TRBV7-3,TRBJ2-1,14,CASSLGGRYNEQFF
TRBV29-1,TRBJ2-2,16,CSVETGRTLDTGELFF